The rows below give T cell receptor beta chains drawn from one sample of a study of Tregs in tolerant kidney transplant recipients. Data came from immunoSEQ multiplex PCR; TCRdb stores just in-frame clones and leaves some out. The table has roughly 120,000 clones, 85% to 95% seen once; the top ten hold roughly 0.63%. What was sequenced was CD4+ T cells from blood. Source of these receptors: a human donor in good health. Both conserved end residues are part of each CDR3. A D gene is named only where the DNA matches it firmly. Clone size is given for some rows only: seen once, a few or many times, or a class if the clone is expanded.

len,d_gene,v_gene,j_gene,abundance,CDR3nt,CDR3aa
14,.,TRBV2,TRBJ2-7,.,TGTGCCAGCAGGGGTAGTCGGGGCGGCTACGAGCAGTACTTC,CASRGSRGGYEQYF
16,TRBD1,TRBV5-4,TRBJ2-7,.,TGTGCCAGCAGCTTGAAGACAGGGAGCAGAACATACGAGCAGTACTTC,CASSLKTGSRTYEQYF
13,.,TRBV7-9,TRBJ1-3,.,TGTGCCTTAAGGCATTCCTCTGGAAACACCATATATTTT,CALRHSSGNTIYF
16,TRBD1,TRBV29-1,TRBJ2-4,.,TGCAGCGTGCCGGCCCCCGGGACAGGGGACAAAAACATTCAGTACTTC,CSVPAPGTGDKNIQYF
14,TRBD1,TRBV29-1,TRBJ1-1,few,TGCAGCGTCGCAGCGGGACAGGGGAACACTGAAGCTTTCTTT,CSVAAGQGNTEAFF
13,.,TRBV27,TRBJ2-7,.,TGTGCCAGCAGTTTAGTGGCAGGGCTCGAGCAGTACTTC,CASSLVAGLEQYF
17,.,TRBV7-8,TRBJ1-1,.,TGTGCCAGCAGCCCTGATCGGTGGGCCGGCCCTAACACTGAAGCTTTCTTT,CASSPDRWAGPNTEAFF
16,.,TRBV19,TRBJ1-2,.,TGTGCCAGTAGTTTCTTTCAACGGACAGCCAACTATGGCTACACCTTC,CASSFFQRTANYGYTF
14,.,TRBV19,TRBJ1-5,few,TGTGCCAGCGACAGACCTTCGAGCAATCAGCCCCAGCATTTT,CASDRPSSNQPQHF
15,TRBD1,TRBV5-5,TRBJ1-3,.,TGTGCCAGCAGCCCGGTTGGACAGGCGGGGAGCACCATATATTTT,CASSPVGQAGSTIYF
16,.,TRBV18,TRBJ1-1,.,TGTGCCAGCTCACCCGGGACTCACAGCGGGGACACTGAAGCTTTCTTT,CASSPGTHSGDTEAFF
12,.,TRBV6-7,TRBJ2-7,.,TGTGCCAGCAGTCACAGGAGCCGAGAGCAGTACTTC,CASSHRSREQYF
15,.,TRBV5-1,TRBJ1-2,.,TGCGCCAGCAGCGCCATGGACAGCGCTAACTATGGCTACACCTTC,CASSAMDSANYGYTF
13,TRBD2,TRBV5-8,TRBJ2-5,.,TGTGCCAGCACCCGGACTAGTCGGGAGACCCAGTACTTC,CASTRTSRETQYF
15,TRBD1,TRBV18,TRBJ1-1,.,TGTGCCAGCTCACAATCGGGACAGTTGAACACTGAAGCTTTCTTT,CASSQSGQLNTEAFF
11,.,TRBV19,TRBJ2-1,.,TGTGCCAGTAAGGATGCCTATGAGCAGTTCTTC,CASKDAYEQFF
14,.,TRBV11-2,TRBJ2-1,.,TGTGCCAGCAGAAGGGACTCCGCGGCGGCTGAGCAGTTCTTC,CASRRDSAAAEQFF
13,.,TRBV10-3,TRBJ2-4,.,TGTGCCACCTCCGAGGGGCTCTTAAACATTCAGTACTTC,CATSEGLLNIQYF
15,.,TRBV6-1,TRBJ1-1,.,TGTGCCAGCAGTGTGGGACACTCAGGAAAGGCTGAAGCTTTCTTT,CASSVGHSGKAEAFF
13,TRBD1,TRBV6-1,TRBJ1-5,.,TGTGCCAGCAGCAGGGACAGACAAAAGCCCCAGCATTTT,CASSRDRQKPQHF
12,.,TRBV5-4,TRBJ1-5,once,TGTGCCAGCAGCCCGCCGGGCGGGGATTTTTCTTTT,CASSPPGGDFSF
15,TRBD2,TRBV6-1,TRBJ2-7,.,TGTGCCAGCAGTGCAGTCGGAGTAGCGGGAGGCGAGCAGTACTTC,CASSAVGVAGGEQYF
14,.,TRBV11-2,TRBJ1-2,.,TGTGCCAGCAGCTTAGGGGGCAGGGACTATGGCTACACCTTC,CASSLGGRDYGYTF
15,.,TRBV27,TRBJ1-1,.,TGTGCCAGCAGCCCCAAAACAGGGAGTTGGGCTGAAGCTTTCTTT,CASSPKTGSWAEAFF
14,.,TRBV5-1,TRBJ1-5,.,TGCGCCAGCAGGGGAGAGGGTAGCAATCAGCCCCAGCATTTT,CASRGEGSNQPQHF
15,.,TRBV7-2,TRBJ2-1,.,TGTGCCAGCAGCTTGGGGGCCGGGGGCATGAATGAGCAGTTCTTC,CASSLGAGGMNEQFF
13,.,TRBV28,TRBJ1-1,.,TGTGCCAGCAGTTTATTACCAGGGGTCGAAGCTTTCTTT,CASSLLPGVEAFF
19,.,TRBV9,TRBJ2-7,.,TGTGCCAGCAGCGGTTCGGCCATTCATCGGGACTTCAGCTCCTACGAGCAGTACTTC,CASSGSAIHRDFSSYEQYF
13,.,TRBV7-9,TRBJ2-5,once,TGTGCCAGCAGCTTGTCCCAGGGAGAGACCCAGTACTTC,CASSLSQGETQYF
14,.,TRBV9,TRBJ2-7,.,TGTGCCAGCAGCTCGGACACGTTCTCCTACGAGCAGTACTTC,CASSSDTFSYEQYF
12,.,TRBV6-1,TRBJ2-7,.,TGTGCCAGCAGTGTATTGGGGGACGAGCAGTACTTC,CASSVLGDEQYF
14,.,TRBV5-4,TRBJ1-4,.,TGTGCCAGCAGCTTGGACAGGACGTTGGAAAAACTGTTTTTT,CASSLDRTLEKLFF
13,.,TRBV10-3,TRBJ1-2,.,TGTGCCATCAGTGACTTACATCAGAGTGGCTACACCTTC,CAISDLHQSGYTF